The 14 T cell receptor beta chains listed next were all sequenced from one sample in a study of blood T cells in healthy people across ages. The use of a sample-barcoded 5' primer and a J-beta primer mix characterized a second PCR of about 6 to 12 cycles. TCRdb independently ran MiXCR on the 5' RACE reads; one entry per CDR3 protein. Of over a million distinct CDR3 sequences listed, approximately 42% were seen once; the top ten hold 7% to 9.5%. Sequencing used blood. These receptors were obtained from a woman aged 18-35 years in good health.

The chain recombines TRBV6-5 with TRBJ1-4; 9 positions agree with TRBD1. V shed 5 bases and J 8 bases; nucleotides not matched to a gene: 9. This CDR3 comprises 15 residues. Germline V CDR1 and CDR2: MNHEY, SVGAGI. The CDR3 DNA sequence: TGTGCCAGCAGTCCGGACAGGGGTCGAGGAGAAAAACTGTTTTTT. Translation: CASSPDRGRGEKLFF.

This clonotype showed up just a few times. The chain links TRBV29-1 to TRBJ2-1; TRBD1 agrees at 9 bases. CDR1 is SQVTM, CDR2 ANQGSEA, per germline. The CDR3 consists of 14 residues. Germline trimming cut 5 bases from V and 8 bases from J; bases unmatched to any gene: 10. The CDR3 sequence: CSVMGGDRVDEQFF. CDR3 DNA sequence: TGCAGCGTTATGGGGGGGGACAGGGTCGATGAGCAGTTCTTC.

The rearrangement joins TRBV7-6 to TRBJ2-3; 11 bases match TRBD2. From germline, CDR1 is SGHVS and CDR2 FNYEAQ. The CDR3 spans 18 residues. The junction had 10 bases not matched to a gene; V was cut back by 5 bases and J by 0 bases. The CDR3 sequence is CASSRGTSGRTSTDTQYF. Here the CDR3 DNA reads TGTGCCAGCAGCCGAGGGACTAGCGGAAGAACTAGCACAGATACGCAGTATTTT.

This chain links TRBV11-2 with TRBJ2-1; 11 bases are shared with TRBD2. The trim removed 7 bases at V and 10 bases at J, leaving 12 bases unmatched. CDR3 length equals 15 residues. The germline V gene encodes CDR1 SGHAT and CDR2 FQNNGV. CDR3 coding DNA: TGTGCCAGCATCTTTAGCGGGAGGGCCGGAAAGGAGCAGTTCTTC. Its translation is CASIFSGRAGKEQFF. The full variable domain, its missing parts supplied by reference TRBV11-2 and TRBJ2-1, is EAGVAQSPRYKIIEKRQSVAFWCNPISGHATLYWYQQILGQGPKLLIQFQNNGVVDDSQLPKDRFSAERLKGVDSTLKIQPAKLEDSAVYLCASIFSGRAGKEQFFGPGTRLTVL.

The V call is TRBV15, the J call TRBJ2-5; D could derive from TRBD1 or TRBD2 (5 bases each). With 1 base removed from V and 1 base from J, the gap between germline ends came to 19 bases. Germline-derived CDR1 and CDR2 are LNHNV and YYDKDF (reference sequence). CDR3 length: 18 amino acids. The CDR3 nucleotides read TGTGCCACCAGCAGAGCTTCGACGGGGCTAGGGGCCCAAGAGACCCAGTACTTC. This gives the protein CATSRASTGLGAQETQYF.

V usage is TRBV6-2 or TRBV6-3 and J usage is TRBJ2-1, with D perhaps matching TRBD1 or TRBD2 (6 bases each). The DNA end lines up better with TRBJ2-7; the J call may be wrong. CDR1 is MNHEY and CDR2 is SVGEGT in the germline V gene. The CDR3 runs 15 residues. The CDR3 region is CASSLDGGPYNEQYF. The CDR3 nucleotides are TGTGCCAGCAGTTTGGACGGGGGCCCCTACAATGAGCAGTACTTC.

CDR3 DNA: TGTGCCAGCAGCTGGGTGGGGGGGGCTAAGGAGACCCAGTACTTC. Amino acids: CASSWVGGAKETQYF. The chain joins TRBV11-2 to TRBJ2-7; a weak D match, TRBD2 (7 bases). The J call is uncertain, as TRBJ2-5 better fits the DNA end. Per the germline V gene, CDR1 is SGHAT and CDR2 is FQNNGV. The CDR3 has 15 residues.

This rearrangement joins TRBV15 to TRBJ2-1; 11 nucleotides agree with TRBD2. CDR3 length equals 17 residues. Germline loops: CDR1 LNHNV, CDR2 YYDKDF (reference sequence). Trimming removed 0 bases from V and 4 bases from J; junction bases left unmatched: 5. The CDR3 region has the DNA TGTGCCACCAGCAGAGACCATATAGCGGGAGGGTACAATGAGCAGTTCTTC. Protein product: CATSRDHIAGGYNEQFF.

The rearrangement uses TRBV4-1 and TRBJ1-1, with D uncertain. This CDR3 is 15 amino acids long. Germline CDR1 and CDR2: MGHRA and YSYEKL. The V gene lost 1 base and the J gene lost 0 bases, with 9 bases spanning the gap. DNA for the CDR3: TGCGCCAGCAGCCAAGTGGGCTCCATGAACACTGAAGCTTTCTTT. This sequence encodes CASSQVGSMNTEAFF.

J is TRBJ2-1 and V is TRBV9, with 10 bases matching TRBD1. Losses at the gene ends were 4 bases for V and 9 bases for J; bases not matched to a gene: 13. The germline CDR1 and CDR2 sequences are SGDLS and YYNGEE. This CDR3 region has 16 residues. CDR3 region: CASSLPDRGGYGEQFF. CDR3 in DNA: TGTGCCAGCAGCTTGCCGGACAGGGGGGGATACGGTGAGCAGTTCTTC.

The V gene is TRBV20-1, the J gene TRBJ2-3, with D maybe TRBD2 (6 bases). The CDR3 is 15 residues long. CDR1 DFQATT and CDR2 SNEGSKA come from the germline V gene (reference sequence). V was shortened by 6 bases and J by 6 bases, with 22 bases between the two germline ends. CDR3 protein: CSAKVPGSRGDTQYF. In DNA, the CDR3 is TGCAGTGCAAAGGTCCCCGGGAGTCGGGGGGATACGCAGTATTTT.

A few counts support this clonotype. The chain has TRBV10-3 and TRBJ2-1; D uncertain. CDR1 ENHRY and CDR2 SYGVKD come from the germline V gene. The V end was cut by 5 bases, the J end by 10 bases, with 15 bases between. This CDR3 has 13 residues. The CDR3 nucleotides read TGTGCCATCAGTCCATTTGACGCAACGGAGCAGTTCTTC. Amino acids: CAISPFDATEQFF.

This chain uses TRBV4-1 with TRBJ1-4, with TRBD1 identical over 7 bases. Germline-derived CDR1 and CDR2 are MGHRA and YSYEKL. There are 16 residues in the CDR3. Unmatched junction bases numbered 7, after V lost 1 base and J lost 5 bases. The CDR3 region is CASSQADEDRNEKLFF. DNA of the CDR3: TGCGCCAGCAGCCAAGCCGACGAGGACAGGAATGAAAAACTGTTTTTT.

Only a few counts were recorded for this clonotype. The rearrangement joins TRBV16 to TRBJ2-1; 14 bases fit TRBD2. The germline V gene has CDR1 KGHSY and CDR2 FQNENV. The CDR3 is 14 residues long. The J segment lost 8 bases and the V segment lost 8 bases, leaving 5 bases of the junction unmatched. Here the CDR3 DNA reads TGTGCCAGCGGCGGGACTAGCGGGAGAGATGAGCAGTTCTTC. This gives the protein CASGGTSGRDEQFF.